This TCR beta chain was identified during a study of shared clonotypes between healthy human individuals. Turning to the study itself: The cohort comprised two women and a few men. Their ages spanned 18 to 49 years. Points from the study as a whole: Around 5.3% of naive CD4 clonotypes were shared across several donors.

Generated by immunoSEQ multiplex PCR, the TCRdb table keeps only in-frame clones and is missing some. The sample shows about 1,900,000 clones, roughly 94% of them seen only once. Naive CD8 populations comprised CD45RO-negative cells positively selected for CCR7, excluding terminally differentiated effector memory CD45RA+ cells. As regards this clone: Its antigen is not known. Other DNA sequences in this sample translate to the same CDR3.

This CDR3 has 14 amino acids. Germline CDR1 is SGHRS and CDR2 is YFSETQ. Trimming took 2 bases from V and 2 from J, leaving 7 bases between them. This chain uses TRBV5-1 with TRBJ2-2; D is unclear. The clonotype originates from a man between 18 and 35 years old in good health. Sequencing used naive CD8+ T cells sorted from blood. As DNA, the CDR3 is TGCGCCAGCAGCTTAGGACCAAACACCGGGGAGCTGTTTTTT. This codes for CASSLGPNTGELFF.